This T cell receptor beta chain was sequenced in a study of shared clonotypes between healthy human individuals. Generated by immunoSEQ multiplex PCR, the TCRdb table keeps only in-frame clones and is missing some. The profile shows fewer than 1 million clones, about 96% of them singletons. CD8 cells classed as naive were CD45RO-negative and positively selected for CCR7, excluding terminally differentiated effector memory CD45RA+ cells. CDR1 and CDR2 (germline): SQVTM, ANQGSEA. The CDR3 is made up of 13 amino acids. The J segment lost 4 bases and the V segment lost 2 bases, leaving 3 bases of the junction unmatched.

The sample comprised naive CD8+ T cells sorted from blood. The rearrangement uses TRBV29-1 and TRBJ2-7, with 9 bases matching TRBD2. This sequence was found in a man between 25 and 39 years old in good health. CDR3 nucleotide sequence: TGCAGCGTTGAAATAGCGGGAGTGTACGAGCAGTACTTC. Amino acid sequence: CSVEIAGVYEQYF.